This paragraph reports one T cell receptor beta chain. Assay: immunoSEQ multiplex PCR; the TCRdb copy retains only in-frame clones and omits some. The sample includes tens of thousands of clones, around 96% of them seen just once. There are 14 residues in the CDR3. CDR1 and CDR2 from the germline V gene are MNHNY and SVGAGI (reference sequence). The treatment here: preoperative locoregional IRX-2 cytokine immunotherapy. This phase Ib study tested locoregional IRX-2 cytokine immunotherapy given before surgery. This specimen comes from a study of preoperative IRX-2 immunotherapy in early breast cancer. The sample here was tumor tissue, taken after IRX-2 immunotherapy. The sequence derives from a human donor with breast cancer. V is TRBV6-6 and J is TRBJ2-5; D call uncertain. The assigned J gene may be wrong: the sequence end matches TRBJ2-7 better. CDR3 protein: CASSYSSSSYEQYF. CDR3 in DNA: TGTGCCAGCAGTTACTCGAGCTCCTCCTACGAGCAGTACTTC.